Ten or more counts support the clone carrying this T cell receptor (beta chain). Antigen unknown. The CDR3 is 12 residues long. The germline V gene encodes CDR1 SNHLY and CDR2 FYNNEI. Deletions cut 8 bases from V and 3 bases from J, with 8 bases between. The data are from a study of tumor-infiltrating lymphocytes in glioblastoma multiforme. Notes on the study in general: TCR plus mutation findings rest on a single glioblastoma patient.

Multiple V-beta primers and a C-beta primer amplified TCRB from RNA. A C-beta primer primed TCRB cDNA from around 0.5 ug RNA. Unique molecular identifiers were not described for the libraries. TCRdb re-analysed the multiplex PCR reads in MiXCR, keeping a single row per CDR3 protein. The sample carries some 15,000 distinct CDR3 sequences, roughly 73% recorded once. The sequenced sample was brain tumor tissue. The origin of this receptor is a male donor with glioblastoma. The J gene is TRBJ2-1, the V gene TRBV2; perhaps D is TRBD1 or TRBD2 (5 bases each). The CDR3 DNA reads as TGTGCCAGCGGGGGAAGCTACAATGAGCAGTTCTTC. The encoded protein is CASGGSYNEQFF. Complete variable domain (other parts from reference TRBV2 and TRBJ2-1): EPEVTQTPSHQVTQMGQEVILRCVPISNHLYFYWYRQILGQKVEFLVSFYNNEISEKSEIFDDQFSVERPDGSNFTLKIRSTKLEDSAMYFCASGGSYNEQFFGPGTRLTVL.